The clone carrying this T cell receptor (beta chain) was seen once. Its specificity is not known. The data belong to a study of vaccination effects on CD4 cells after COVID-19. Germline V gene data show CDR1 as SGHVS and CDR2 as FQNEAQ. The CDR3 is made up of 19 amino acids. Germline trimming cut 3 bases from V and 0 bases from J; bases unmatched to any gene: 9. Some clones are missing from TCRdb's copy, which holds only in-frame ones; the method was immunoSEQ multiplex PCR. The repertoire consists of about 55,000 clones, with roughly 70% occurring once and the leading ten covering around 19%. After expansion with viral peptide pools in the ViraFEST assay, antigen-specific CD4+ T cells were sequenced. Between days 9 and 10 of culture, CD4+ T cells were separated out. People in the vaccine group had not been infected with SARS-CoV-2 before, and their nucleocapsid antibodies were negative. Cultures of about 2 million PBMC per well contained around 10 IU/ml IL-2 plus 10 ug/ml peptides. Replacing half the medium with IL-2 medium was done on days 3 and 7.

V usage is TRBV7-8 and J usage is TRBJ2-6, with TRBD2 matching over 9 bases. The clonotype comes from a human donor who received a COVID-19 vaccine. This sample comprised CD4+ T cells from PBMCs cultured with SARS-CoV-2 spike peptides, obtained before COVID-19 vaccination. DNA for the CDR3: TGTGCCAGCAGCTTGCGGGGGGGGGCCTCAAGCTCTGGGGCCAACGTCCTGACTTTC. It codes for CASSLRGGASSSGANVLTF.